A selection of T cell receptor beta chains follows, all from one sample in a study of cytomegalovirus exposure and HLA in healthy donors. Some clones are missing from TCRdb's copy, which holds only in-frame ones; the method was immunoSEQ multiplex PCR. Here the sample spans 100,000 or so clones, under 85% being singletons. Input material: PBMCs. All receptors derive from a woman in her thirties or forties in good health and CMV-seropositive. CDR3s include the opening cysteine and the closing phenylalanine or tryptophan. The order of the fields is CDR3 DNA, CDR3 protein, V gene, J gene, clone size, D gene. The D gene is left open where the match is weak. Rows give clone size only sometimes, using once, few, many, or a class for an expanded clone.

TGTGCCAGTAGTATCCGGACAGCGAACACTGAAGCTTTCTTT	CASSIRTANTEAFF	TRBV19	TRBJ1-1	-	-
TGTGCCAGCAGCCAAGATAGGGGTAGTTATAGCAATCAGCCCCAGCATTTT	CASSQDRGSYSNQPQHF	TRBV4-2	TRBJ1-5	-	-
TGTGCCAGCAGGGGACAGGGCGATGAGCAGTTCTTC	CASRGQGDEQFF	TRBV4-2	TRBJ2-1	-	TRBD1
TGTGCCAGCAGGGGGACCGGGACAGGGTCCTACGAGCAGTACTTC	CASRGTGTGSYEQYF	TRBV7-2	TRBJ2-7	-	TRBD1
TGTGCCAGCAGCTCGACAGGGGCGGACACTGAAGCTTTCTTT	CASSSTGADTEAFF	TRBV2	TRBJ1-1	-	TRBD1
TGTGCCAGCAGCGTGAGCGGGGGGGAGTACGAGCAGTACTTC	CASSVSGGEYEQYF	TRBV7-2	TRBJ2-7	few	TRBD2
TGTGCCAGCAGTTTATGGTTCGGTGCAACTAATGAAAAACTGTTTTTT	CASSLWFGATNEKLFF	TRBV28	TRBJ1-4	-	-
TGTGCCAGCAGGGGTCTAGCGGTTACCTACGAGCAGTACTTC	CASRGLAVTYEQYF	TRBV6-6	TRBJ2-7	-	TRBD2
TGTGCCAGCTCACCAGCGGGAGTTCTGGACGAGCAGTACTTC	CASSPAGVLDEQYF	TRBV18	TRBJ2-7	-	TRBD2
TGTGCCAGCAGCCAAGATGGAGCGGGCGGGGAGCTGTTTTTT	CASSQDGAGGELFF	TRBV4-2	TRBJ2-2	once	-